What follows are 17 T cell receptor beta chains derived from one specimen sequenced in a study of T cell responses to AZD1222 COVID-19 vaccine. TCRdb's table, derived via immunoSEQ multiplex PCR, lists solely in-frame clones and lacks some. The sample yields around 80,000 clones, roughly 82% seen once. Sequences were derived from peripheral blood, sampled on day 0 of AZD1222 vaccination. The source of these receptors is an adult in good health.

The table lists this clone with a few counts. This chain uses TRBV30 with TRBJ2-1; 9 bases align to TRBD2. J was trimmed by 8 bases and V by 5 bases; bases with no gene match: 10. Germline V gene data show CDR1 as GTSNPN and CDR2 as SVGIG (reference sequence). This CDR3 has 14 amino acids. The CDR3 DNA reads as TGTGCCTGGGGAAGGCCTAGCGGGGCCTATGAGCAGTTCTTC. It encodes CAWGRPSGAYEQFF. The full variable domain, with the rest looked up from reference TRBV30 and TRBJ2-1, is SQTIHQWPATLVQPVGSPLSLECTVEGTSNPNLYWYRQAAGRGLQLLFYSVGIGQISSEVPQNLSASRPQDRQFILSSKKLLLSDSGFYLCAWGRPSGAYEQFFGPGTRLTVL.

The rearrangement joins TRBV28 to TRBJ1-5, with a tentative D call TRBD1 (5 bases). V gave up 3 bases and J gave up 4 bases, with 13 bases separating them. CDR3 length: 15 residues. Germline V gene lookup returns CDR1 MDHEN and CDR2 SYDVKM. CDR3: CASSFWIGTNQPQHF. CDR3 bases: TGTGCCAGCAGTTTTTGGATCGGGACGAATCAGCCCCAGCATTTT.

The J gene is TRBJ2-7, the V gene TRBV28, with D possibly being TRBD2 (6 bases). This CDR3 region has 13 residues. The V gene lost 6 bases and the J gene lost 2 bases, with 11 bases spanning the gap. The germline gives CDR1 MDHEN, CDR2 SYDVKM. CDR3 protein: CASRGGLTYEQYF. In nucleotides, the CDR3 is TGTGCCAGCAGGGGGGGACTGACCTACGAGCAGTACTTC.

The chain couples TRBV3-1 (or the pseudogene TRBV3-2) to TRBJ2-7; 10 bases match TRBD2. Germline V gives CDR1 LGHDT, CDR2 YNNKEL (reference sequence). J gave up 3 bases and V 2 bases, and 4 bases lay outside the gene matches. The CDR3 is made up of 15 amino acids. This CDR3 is CASSQRAGGIYEQYF. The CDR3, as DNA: TGTGCCAGCAGCCAACGAGCGGGAGGGATCTACGAGCAGTACTTC.

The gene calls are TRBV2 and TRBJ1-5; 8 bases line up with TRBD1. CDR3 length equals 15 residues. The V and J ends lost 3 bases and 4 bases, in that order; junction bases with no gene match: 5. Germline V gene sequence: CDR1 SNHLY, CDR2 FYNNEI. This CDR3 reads CASSDQGAMNQPQHF. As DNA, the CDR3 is TGTGCCAGCAGTGACCAGGGGGCCATGAATCAGCCCCAGCATTTT.

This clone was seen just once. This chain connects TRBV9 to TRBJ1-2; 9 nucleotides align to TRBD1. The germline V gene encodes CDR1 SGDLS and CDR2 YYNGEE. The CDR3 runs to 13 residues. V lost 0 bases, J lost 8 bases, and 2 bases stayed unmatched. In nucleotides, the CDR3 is TGTGCCAGCAGCGTAGGGGACAGGGTCGGCTACACCTTC. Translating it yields CASSVGDRVGYTF.

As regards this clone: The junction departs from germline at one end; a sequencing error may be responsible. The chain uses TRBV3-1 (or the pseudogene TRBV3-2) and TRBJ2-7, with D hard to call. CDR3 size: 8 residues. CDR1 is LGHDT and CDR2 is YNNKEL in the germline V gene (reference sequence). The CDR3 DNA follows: TGTGCCAGCAGCCACACCGACTTC. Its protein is CASSHTDF.

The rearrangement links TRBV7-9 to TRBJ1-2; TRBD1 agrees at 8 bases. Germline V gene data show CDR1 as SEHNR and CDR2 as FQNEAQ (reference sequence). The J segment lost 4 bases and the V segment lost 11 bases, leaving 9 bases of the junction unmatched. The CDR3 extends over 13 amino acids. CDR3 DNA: TGTGCCTCCGGGGACAGGCCTTTCTATGGCTACACCTTC. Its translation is CASGDRPFYGYTF.

CDR3 sequence: CASSQVFGGGYTF. The CDR3 DNA reads as TGTGCCAGCAGCCAAGTTTTTGGTGGTGGCTACACCTTC. This chain joins TRBV14 and TRBJ1-2; D remains unclear. V was trimmed by 1 base and J by 7 bases, leaving 10 bases between them. Germline CDR1 and CDR2: SGHDN and FVKESK. The CDR3 runs 13 residues.

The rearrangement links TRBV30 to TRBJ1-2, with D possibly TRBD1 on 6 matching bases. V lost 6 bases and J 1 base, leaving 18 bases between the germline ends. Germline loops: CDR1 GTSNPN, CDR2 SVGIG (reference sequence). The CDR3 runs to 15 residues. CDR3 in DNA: TGTGCCTGTCCCAGCCGGGAGGGGGTTAACTATGGCTACACCTTC. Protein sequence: CACPSREGVNYGYTF.

Here the CDR3 reads CSVEGRGSYNEQFF. Written as DNA, the CDR3 is TGCAGCGTTGAAGGGCGGGGATCCTACAATGAGCAGTTCTTC. The V gene is TRBV29-1, the J gene TRBJ2-1; D perhaps matches TRBD2 (6 bases). V was trimmed by 1 base and J by 1 base, leaving 8 bases between them. Germline CDR1 SQVTM, CDR2 ANQGSEA. CDR3 length: 14 amino acids.

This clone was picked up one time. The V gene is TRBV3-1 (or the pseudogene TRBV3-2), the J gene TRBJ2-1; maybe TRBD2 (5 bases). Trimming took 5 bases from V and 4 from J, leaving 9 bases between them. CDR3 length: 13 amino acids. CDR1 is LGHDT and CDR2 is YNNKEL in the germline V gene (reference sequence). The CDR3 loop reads CASSEAEYNEQFF. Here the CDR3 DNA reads TGTGCCAGCAGCGAAGCGGAATACAATGAGCAGTTCTTC.

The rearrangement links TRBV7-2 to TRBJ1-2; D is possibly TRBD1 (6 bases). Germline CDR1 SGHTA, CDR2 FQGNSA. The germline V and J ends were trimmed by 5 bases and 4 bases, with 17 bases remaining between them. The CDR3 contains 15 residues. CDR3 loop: CASSRPSRDIYGYTF. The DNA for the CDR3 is TGTGCCAGCAGCAGACCCTCCCGGGACATCTATGGCTACACCTTC.

The CDR3 loop reads CASSPGAIQETQYF. As DNA, the CDR3 is TGTGCCAGCTCACCCGGGGCCATCCAAGAGACCCAGTACTTC. The rearrangement uses TRBV18 and TRBJ2-5; D tentatively fits TRBD1 or TRBD2 (5 bases each). Trimming left V 3 bases short and J 1 base short, with 9 bases between. This CDR3 has 14 amino acids. In germline, CDR1 is KGHSH, CDR2 LQKENI.

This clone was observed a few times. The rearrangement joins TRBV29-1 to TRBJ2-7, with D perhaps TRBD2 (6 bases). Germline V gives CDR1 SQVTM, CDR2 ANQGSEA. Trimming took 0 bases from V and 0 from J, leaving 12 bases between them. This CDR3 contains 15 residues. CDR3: CSVEDLWEDSYEQYF. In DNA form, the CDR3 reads TGCAGCGTTGAAGATTTGTGGGAGGACTCCTACGAGCAGTACTTC.

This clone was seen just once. The CDR3 is CASSLGQNTGELFF. Written as DNA, the CDR3 is TGTGCCAGCAGCTTAGGGCAGAACACCGGGGAGCTGTTTTTT. The rearrangement joins TRBV7-6 to TRBJ2-2; the D is unclear. In germline, CDR1 is SGHVS, CDR2 FNYEAQ. Trimming cost V 1 base and J 1 base, with 4 bases left between them. The length of the CDR3 is 14 residues. The entire variable domain, with the rest obtained from reference TRBV7-6 and TRBJ2-2, is as follows: GAGVSQSPRYKVTKRGQDVALRCDPISGHVSLYWYRQALGQGPEFLTYFNYEAQQDKSGLPNDRFSAERPEGSISTLTIQRTEQRDSAMYRCASSLGQNTGELFFGEGSRLTVL.

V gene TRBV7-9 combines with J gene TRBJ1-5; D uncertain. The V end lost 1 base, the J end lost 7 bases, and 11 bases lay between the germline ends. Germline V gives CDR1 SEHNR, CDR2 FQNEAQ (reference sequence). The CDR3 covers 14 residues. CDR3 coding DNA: TGTGCCAGCAGCTTAGGAGGACTGTGGCAGCCCCAGCATTTT. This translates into CASSLGGLWQPQHF.